This TCR beta chain came from a study of response to subunit inactivated influenza vaccine. Per germline, CDR1 LGHDT and CDR2 YNNKEL (reference sequence). The ends were cut back, 1 base at V and 8 bases at J, with 11 bases in the middle. The CDR3 consists of 13 residues. Study outcomes and limitations: New T cells are recruited in small numbers by each seasonal influenza vaccination, according to the authors' suggestion.

MiXCR was run by TCRdb on the RT-PCR reads, yielding one entry per CDR3 protein. The sample contains hundreds of thousands of distinct CDR3 sequences, about 15% of which appear only once. Regarding this clonotype: The antigen remains unidentified.

The source of this sequence is a man between 50 and 75 years old who received an inactivated influenza vaccine. The starting material was CD4+ T cells sorted from PBMCs, obtained 23 months after vaccination. The V gene is TRBV3-1, the J gene TRBJ1-2, with D tentatively TRBD1 (5 bases). The CDR3 DNA reads TGTGCCAGCAGCCAAGTCGGGACCGGAGGCTACACCTTC. Amino acids: CASSQVGTGGYTF.